This section outlines one T cell receptor beta chain sequence together with its context. Its antigen is not identified. Unique molecular identifiers were in the cDNA, with template-switch universal primer binding. TCRdb used MiXCR to reprocess the 5' RACE reads, holding one entry per CDR3 protein. The sample lists over 250,000 distinct CDR3 sequences, roughly 10% occurring once. The data derive from a study of identical twins. Study-wide points: For zero-insertion analyses, partial confounding could come from invariant MAIT and iNKT cells. For cord blood, abundant beta clonotypes had fewer insertions, unlike memory repertoires, which showed none.

Germline V gene data show CDR1 as SEHNR and CDR2 as FQNEAQ (reference sequence). The CDR3 consists of 17 residues. Trimming took off 4 bases at V and 4 bases at J, with 22 bases between the two ends. This sample was also put to use in a study of yellow fever vaccine responses in identical twins.

This clonotype was sampled from a woman under 30 in good health. The chain employs TRBV7-9 and TRBJ1-2, with a weak D call TRBD1 (5 bases). The sequenced sample was CD8+ T cells sorted from blood. The DNA of the CDR3 is TGTGCCAGCAGCTCTAACCGGGACTCCAATGACGTCTATGGCTACACCTTC. Its protein is CASSSNRDSNDVYGYTF.